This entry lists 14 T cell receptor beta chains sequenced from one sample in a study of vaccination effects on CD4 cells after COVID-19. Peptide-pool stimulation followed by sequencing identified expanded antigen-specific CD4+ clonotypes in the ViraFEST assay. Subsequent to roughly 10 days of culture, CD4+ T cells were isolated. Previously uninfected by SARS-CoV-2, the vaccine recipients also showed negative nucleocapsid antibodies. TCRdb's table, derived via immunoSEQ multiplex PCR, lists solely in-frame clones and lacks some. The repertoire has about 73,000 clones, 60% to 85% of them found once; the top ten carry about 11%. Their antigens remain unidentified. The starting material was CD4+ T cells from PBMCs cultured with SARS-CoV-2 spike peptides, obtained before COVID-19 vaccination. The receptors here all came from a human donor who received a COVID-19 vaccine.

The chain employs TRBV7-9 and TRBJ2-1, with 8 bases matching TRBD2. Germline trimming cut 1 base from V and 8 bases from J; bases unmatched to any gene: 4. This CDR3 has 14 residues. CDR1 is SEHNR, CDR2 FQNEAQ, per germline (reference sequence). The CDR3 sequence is CASSLEGGGHEQFF. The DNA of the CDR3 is TGTGCCAGCAGCTTAGAGGGCGGGGGGCATGAGCAGTTCTTC.

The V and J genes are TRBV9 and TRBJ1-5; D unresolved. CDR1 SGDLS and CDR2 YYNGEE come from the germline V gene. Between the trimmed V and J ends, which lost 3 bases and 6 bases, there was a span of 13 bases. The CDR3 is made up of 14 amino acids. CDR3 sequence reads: CASSANDGVQPQHF. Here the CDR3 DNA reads TGTGCCAGCAGCGCAAACGACGGGGTTCAGCCCCAGCATTTT.

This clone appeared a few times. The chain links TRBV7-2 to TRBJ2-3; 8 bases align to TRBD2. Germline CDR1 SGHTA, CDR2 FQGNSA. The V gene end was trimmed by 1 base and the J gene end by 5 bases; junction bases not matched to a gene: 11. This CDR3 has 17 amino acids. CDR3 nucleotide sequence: TGTGCCAGCAGCTTAGAAGCGCGCGGGGGGCCTAGAGATACGCAGTATTTT. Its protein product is CASSLEARGGPRDTQYF.

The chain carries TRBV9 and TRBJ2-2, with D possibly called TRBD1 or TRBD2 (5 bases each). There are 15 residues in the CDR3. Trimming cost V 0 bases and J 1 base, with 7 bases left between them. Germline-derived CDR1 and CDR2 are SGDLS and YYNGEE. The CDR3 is CASSVAGGNTGELFF. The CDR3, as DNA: TGTGCCAGCAGCGTAGCTGGGGGGAACACCGGGGAGCTGTTTTTT.

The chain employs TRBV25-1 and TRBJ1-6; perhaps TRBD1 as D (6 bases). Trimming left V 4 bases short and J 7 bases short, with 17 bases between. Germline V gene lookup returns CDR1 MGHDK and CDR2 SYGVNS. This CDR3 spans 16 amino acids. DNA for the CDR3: TGTGCCAGCAGTGCCCACAACAGGGTGAGGAATTCACCCCTCCACTTT. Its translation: CASSAHNRVRNSPLHF.

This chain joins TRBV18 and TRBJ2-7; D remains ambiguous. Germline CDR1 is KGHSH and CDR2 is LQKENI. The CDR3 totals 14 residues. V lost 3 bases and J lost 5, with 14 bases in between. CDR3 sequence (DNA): TGTGCCAGCTCACCTTCCCGCGGTTTCGACGAGCAGTACGTC. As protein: CASSPSRGFDEQYV.

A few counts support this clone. The CDR3, as DNA: TGTGCCAGCAGCAAACAGGGGACTGGTGGCTACACCTTC. Amino acids: CASSKQGTGGYTF. The chain has TRBV2 and TRBJ1-2, with 7 bases that match TRBD1. The V and J ends lost 6 bases and 7 bases, in that order; junction bases with no gene match: 8. This CDR3 has 13 residues. In germline, CDR1 is SNHLY, CDR2 FYNNEI. Full variable domain (remainder filled in from reference TRBV2 and TRBJ1-2): EPEVTQTPSHQVTQMGQEVILRCVPISNHLYFYWYRQILGQKVEFLVSFYNNEISEKSEIFDDQFSVERPDGSNFTLKIRSTKLEDSAMYFCASSKQGTGGYTFGSGTRLTVV.

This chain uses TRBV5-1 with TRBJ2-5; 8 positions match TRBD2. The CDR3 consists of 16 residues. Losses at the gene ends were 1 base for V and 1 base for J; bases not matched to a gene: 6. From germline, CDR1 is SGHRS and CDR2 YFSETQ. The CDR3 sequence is CASSLLAGGPQETQYF. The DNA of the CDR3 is TGCGCCAGCAGCTTGTTGGCGGGGGGCCCCCAAGAGACCCAGTACTTC.

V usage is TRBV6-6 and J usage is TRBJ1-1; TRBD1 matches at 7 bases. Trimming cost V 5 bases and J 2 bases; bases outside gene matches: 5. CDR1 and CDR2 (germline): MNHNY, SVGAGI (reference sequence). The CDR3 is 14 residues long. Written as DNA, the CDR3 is TGTGCCAGCAGTCAAGGGGGCAAAAACACTGAAGCTTTCTTT. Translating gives CASSQGGKNTEAFF.

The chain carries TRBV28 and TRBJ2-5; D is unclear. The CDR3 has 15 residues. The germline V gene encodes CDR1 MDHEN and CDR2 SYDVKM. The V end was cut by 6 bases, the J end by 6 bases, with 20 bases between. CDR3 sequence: CASSLLQEARKTQYF. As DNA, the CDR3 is TGTGCCAGCAGCCTCCTCCAGGAAGCAAGAAAGACCCAGTACTTC.

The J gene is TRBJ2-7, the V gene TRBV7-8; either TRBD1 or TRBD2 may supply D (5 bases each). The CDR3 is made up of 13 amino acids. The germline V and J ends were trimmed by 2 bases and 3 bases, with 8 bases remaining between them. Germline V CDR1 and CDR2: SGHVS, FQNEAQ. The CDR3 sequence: CASSLRDGYEQYV. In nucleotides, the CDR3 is TGTGCCAGCAGCTTACGGGACGGCTACGAGCAGTACGTC.

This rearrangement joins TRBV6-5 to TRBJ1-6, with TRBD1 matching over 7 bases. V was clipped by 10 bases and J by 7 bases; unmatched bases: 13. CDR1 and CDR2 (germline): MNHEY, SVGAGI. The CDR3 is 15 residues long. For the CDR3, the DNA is TGTGCCACTAAGGAGGGGGCGAGTTACAATTCACCCCTCCACTTT. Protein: CATKEGASYNSPLHF.

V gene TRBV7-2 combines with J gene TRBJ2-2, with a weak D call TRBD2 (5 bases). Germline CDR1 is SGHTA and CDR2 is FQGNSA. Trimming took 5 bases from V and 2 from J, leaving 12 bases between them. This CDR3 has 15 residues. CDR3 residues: CASSPWTGNTGELFF. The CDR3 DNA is TGTGCCAGCAGCCCTTGGACGGGAAACACCGGGGAGCTGTTTTTT.

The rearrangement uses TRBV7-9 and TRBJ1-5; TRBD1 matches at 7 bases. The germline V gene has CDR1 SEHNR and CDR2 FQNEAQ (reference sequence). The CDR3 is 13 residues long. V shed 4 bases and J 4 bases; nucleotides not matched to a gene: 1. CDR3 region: CASSSGGNQPQHF. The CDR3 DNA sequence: TGTGCCAGCAGCTCAGGGGGAAATCAGCCCCAGCATTTT.